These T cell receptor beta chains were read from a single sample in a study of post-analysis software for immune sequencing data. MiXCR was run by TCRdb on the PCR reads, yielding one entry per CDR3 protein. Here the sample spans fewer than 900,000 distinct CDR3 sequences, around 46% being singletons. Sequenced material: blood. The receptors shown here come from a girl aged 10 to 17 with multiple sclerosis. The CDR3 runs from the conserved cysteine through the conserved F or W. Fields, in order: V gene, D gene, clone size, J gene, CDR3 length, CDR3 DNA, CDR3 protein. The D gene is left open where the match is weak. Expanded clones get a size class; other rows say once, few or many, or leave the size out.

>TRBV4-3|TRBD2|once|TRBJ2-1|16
TGCGCCAGCAGCCAAGCGACTAGCGGCTCCTACAATGAGCAGTTCTTC
CASSQATSGSYNEQFF
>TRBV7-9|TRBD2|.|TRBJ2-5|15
TGTGCCAGCAGCTTAGGGCTAGCGGAGCAAGAGGCCCAGTACTTC
CASSLGLAEQEAQYF
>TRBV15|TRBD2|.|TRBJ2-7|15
TGTGCCACCAGCAAAAAACTAGCGGGAGATTACGAGCAGTACTTC
CATSKKLAGDYEQYF
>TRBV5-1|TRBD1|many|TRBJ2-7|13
TGCGCCAGCAGCTTGGAGACAGGGTACGAGCAGTACTTC
CASSLETGYEQYF
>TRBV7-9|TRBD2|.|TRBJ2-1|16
TGTGCCAGCAGCCCGGGTCGGACTAGTAATGTTAATGAGCAGTTCTTC
CASSPGRTSNVNEQFF
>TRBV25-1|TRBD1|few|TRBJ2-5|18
TGTGCCAGCAGTCCCGGGGGACAGGGGGCTTTTTGGGGAGAGACCCAGTACTTC
CASSPGGQGAFWGETQYF
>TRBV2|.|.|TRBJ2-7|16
TGTGCCAGCAGTGAAGCATTTTCGGGGTATTCCTACGAGCAGTACTTC
CASSEAFSGYSYEQYF
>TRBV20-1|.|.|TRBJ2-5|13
TGCAGTGCTAGGGTGGTTTCCCAAGAGACCCAGTACTTC
CSARVVSQETQYF
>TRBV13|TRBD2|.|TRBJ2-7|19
TGTGCCAGCAGCGAACAAACCCCCCTAGCGGGAGGCCATTCGGGAGAGCAGTACTTC
CASSEQTPLAGGHSGEQYF
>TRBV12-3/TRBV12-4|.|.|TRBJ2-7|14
TGTGCCAGCAGTTTAGCTCAGACTTCCTACGAGCAGTACTTC
CASSLAQTSYEQYF
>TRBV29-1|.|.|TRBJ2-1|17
TGCAGCGCGGACACTCTACAGGCGTTCAGCTCCTACAATGAGCAGTTCTTC
CSADTLQAFSSYNEQFF
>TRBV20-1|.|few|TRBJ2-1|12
TGCAGTGCTAGAATCGGAGCAGGGGAGCAGTTCTTC
CSARIGAGEQFF
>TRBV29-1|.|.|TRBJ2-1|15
TGCAGCGTTGATTCCCCGGGTGTATCCTACAATGAGCAGTTCTTC
CSVDSPGVSYNEQFF
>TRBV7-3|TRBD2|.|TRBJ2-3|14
TGTGCCAGCAGCTCGTCAGCGGGAGGCGATGCGCAGTATTTT
CASSSSAGGDAQYF
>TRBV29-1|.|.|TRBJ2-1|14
TGCAGCGCGGAGGGGACAAACTCCTACAATGAGCAGTTCTTC
CSAEGTNSYNEQFF
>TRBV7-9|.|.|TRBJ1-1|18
TGTGCCAGCAGCCCCCGTGTGGGAGGGCGTTCTATGAACACTGAAGCTTTCTTT
CASSPRVGGRSMNTEAFF
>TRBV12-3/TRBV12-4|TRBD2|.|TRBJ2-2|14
TGTGCCAGCAGTTTACTAGCGGAAGGGGGGGAGCTGTTTTTT
CASSLLAEGGELFF
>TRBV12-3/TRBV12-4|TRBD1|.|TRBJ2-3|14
TGTGCCAGCCAGGGGGAGTCTGAATCAGATACGCAGTATTTT
CASQGESESDTQYF
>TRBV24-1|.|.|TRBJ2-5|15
TGTGCCACCAGTGATCCGGGCCCCTTGGGAGAGACCCAGTACTTC
CATSDPGPLGETQYF
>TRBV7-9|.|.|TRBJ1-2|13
TGTGCCAGCACCATTCGAAGTAGGGGTGGCTACACCTTC
CASTIRSRGGYTF
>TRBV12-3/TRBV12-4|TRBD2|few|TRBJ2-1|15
TGTGCCAGCAGGATTCTAGCGGGAGATGGAAATGAGCAGTTCTTC
CASRILAGDGNEQFF
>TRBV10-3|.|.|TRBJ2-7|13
TGTGCTACTGAAGGGCTAGTTTCCTACGAGCAGTACTTC
CATEGLVSYEQYF
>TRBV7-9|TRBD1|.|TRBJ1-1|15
TGTGCCAGCAGCTACCGGGACAGGGGTGATACTGAAGCTTTCTTT
CASSYRDRGDTEAFF
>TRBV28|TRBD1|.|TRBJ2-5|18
TGTGCCAGCAGTCGCCTCGGGACAGGTAACCTGAACCAAGAGACCCAGTACTTC
CASSRLGTGNLNQETQYF
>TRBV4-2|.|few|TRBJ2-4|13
TGTGCCAGCAGCGACCCGGGGAAAAACATTCAGTACTTC
CASSDPGKNIQYF
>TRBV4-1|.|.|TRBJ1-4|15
TGCGCCAGCAGCCATCAGTGGGGGTGGTCGGAAAAACTGTTTTTT
CASSHQWGWSEKLFF
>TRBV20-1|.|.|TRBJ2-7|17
TGCAGTGCTAGAGGGGTACCTGGACAGCCGGCCTCCTACGAGCAGTACTTC
CSARGVPGQPASYEQYF
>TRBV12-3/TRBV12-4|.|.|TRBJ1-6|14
TGTGCCAGCAGTTTACAGAGTTTTAATTCACCCCTCCACTTT
CASSLQSFNSPLHF
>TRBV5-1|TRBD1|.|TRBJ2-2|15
TGCGCCAGCAGCCCGCGGACAGGCAACACCGGGGAGCTGTTTTTT
CASSPRTGNTGELFF
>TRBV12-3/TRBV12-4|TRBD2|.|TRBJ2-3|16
TGTGCCAGCAGTTTAGCGTGGGGCGGGGGTGTCGATGCGCAGTATTTT
CASSLAWGGGVDAQYF
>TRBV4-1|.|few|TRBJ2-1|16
TGCGCCAGCAGCCAAGATCCGGGAGTCCCCTACAATGAGCAGTTCTTC
CASSQDPGVPYNEQFF
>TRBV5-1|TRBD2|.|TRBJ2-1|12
TGCGCCAGCAACTTCTTAGCGGGAGAGCAGTTCTTC
CASNFLAGEQFF
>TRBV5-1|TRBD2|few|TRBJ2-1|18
TGCGCCAGCAGCAGGATTCCCCTCAGCACAGCGGGAGGGCGGAGTCCGTTCTTC
CASSRIPLSTAGGRSPFF
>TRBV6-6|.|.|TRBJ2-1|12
TGTGCCAGCAGTTTACGGCAGTCCACCGAGTTCTTC
CASSLRQSTEFF
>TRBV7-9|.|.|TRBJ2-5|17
TGTGCCAGCAGCCAATCGGAGGGATATGGGTACCAAGAGACCCAGTACTTC
CASSQSEGYGYQETQYF
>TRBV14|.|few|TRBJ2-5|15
TGTGCCAGCAGCCAAGTTACAGGATTGTGGGAGACCCAGTACTTC
CASSQVTGLWETQYF
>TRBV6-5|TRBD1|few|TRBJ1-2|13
TGTGCCAGCAGTAGGACAGGCGCAGGGGGCTACACCTTC
CASSRTGAGGYTF
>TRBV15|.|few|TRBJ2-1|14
TGTGCCACCAGCAGAGGACCGTCCTACAATGAGCAGTTCTTC
CATSRGPSYNEQFF
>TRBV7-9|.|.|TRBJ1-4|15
TGTGCCAGCAGCCCCGGGGGGAGCGCTAATGAAAAACTGTTTTTT
CASSPGGSANEKLFF
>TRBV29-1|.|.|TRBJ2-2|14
TGCAGCGGGGGTTTGAGCCGGCGTACCGGGGAGCTGTTTTTT
CSGGLSRRTGELFF
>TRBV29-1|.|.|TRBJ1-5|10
TGCAGCGTCGTGACGGGGGGGAGGCATTTT
CSVVTGGRHF
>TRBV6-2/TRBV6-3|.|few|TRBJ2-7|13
TGTGCCAGCGCTTGGACAGTTGCGACAGAGCAGTACTTC
CASAWTVATEQYF
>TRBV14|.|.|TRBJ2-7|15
TGTGCCAGCAGCCGAAATCAGGGGGGGAGGTACGAGCAGTACTTC
CASSRNQGGRYEQYF
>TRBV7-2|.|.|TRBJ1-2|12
TGTGCCAGCAGCTTATATGGAGGTGGCTACACCTTC
CASSLYGGGYTF
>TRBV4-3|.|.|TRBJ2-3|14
TGCGCCAGCAGCCAAGACCCTAGTGCAGATACGCAGTATTTT
CASSQDPSADTQYF
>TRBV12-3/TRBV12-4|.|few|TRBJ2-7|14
TGTGCCAGCAGTTTGCAGGGCAGATGCTACGAGCAGTACTTC
CASSLQGRCYEQYF
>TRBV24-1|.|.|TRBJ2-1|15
TGTGCCACCAGTGACCGCACACAGGATCTTGGTGAGCAGTTCTTC
CATSDRTQDLGEQFF
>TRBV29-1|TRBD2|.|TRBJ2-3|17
TGCAGCGTTGAAGATGTCGCTAGCGGGGACCTCACAGATACGCAGTATTTT
CSVEDVASGDLTDTQYF
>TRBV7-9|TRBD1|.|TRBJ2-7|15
TGCGCCAGCAGCCCGGGACAGGGCGGACACTACGAGCAGTACTTC
CASSPGQGGHYEQYF
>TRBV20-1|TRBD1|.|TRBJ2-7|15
TGCAGTGCTAGAGACCGGAAAGGACAGGTTTACGAGCAGTACTTC
CSARDRKGQVYEQYF
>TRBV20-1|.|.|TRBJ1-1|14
TGCAGTGCGTCCCGGGAGAACATGAACACTGAAGCTTTCTTT
CSASRENMNTEAFF
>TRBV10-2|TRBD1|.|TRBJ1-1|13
TGCGCCTGCCGGGACAGGGGAGACACTGAAGCTTTCTTT
CACRDRGDTEAFF